This TCR beta chain was found in a study of T cells in Graves' hyperthyroidism and ophthalmopathy. Using RNA transcripts as the source, TCR beta CDR3 regions were amplified. The HTBI set primed first-round TCR CDR3 RT-PCR. TCRdb independently ran MiXCR on the multiplex PCR reads; one entry per CDR3 protein. The sample holds about 400,000 distinct CDR3 sequences, 15% to 19% seen once. On this clonotype: Its specificity is unknown.

The germline gives CDR1 LNHNV, CDR2 YYDKDF (reference sequence). V gave up 1 base and J gave up 3 bases, with 9 bases separating them. The CDR3 is 15 amino acids. Study-wide results and caveats: Peripheral blood also featured most of the thyroid clonotypes expanded above 0.001.

Sequencing was carried out using blood. This clonotype originated in a woman aged 18-29 years with Graves' hyperthyroidism. The V gene is TRBV15, the J gene TRBJ2-2; D remains ambiguous. CDR3 loop: CATSRARGYTGELFF. The CDR3 DNA reads as TGTGCCACCAGCAGAGCCAGAGGATACACCGGGGAGCTGTTTTTT.